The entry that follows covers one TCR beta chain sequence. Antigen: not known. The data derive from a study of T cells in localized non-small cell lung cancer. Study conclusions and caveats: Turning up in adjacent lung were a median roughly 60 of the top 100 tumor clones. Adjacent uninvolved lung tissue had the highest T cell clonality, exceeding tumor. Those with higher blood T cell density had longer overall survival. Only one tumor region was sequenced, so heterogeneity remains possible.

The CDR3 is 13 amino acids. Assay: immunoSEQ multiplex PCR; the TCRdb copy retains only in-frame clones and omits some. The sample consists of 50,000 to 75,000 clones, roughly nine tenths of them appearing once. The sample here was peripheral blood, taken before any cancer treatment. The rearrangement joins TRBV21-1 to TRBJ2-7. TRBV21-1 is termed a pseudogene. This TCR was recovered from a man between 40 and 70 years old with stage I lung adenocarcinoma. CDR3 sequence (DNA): TGTGCCAGCCAGATAGGCCGTTTTTGGGAGCAGTACTTC. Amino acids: CASQIGRFWEQYF.